This T cell receptor beta chain was found in a study of blood T cell repertoires in COVID-19. At the level of the study: Samples came from the United States, Italy and Spain, spanning acute and convalescent COVID-19. Sample material is recorded as cDNA or gDNA derived from T cells, B-cell-depleted T cells, or PBMCs.

Germline loops: CDR1 SGHVS, CDR2 FQNEAQ. The ends lost 2 bases at V and 5 bases at J; junction bases unmatched: 5. CDR3 length: 15 residues. As originally analysed: How many nucleated cells were present was estimated from reference gene primer amplification. Clones were sequenced by immunoSEQ multiplex PCR, and TCRdb holds only the in-frame ones, with some missing. The DNA was the basis for D and trimming; V, J and clone size are from that table. The sample holds roughly 250,000 clones, 84% seen once. This clonotype was obtained from a man aged 50-60 years with acute or convalescent COVID-19. This chain connects TRBV7-8 to TRBJ2-3; TRBD2 matches 9 bases. The sequenced sample consisted of peripheral blood. The CDR3 coding sequence is TGTGCCAGCAGCTTATCGGGTAGCGGGAGAGATACGCAGTATTTT. Translating it yields CASSLSGSGRDTQYF.